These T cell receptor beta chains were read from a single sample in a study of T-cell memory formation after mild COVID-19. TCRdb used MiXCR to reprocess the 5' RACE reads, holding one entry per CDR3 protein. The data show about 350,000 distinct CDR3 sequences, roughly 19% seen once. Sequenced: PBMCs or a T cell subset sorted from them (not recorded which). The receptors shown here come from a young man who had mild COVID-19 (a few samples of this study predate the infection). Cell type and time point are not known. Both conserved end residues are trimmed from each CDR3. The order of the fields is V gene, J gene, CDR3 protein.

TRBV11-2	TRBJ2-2	ASSPTGGLATGELF
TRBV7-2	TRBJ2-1	ASSPAGSYNEQF
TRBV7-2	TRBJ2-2	ASSRPGGGGELF
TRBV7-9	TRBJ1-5	ASSLVGAGNQPQH
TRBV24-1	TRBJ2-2	ATSDETNTGELF
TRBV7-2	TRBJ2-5	ASSTRLEETQY
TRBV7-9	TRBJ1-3	ASSFFDSGNTIY
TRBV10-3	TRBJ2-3	AISQSWDTQY
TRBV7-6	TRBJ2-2	ASSPTSWTGELF
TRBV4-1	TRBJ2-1	ASSWGNYNEQF
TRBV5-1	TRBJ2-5	ASSQLDRETLKETQY
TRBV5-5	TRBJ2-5	ASSLRFLAGGETQY
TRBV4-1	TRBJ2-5	ASSQDGAEETQY
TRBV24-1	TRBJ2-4	ATSDGLNGATKNIQY
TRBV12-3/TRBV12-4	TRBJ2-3	ASSTATGSPHTDTQY
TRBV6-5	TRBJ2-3	ASSSQTSGARTDTQY
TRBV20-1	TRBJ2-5	SARAGTAGGGETQY
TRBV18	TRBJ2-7	ASSLSSAAPYEQY
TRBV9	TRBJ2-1	ASSPRGGPSSYNEQF
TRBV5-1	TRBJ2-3	ASSLGVRDRTDTQY
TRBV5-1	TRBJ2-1	ASSPPQGRVDEQF
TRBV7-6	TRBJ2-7	ASSLESGLIYEQY